Sequencing of this T cell receptor beta chain was carried out in a study of identical twins. The table lists this clonotype with a few counts. As yet, its antigen is unknown. Germline V lookup: CDR1 SGHRS, CDR2 YFSETQ. The CDR3 runs 16 residues. Trimming took 0 bases from V and 1 from J, leaving 14 bases between them. Study-level points and caveats: These conclusions were based on statistical analysis (cross-sectional, not following the same donors).

TCRdb independently ran MiXCR on the 5' RACE reads; one entry per CDR3 protein. Of 1.5 million to 2 million distinct CDR3 sequences listed, about 30% are singletons. The chain uses TRBV5-1 and TRBJ2-7; D not certain. This TCR was recovered from a newborn girl in good health. The sample was cord blood. Here the CDR3 DNA reads TGCGCCAGCAGCTTGGCCTCGAACAGTTATTCCTACGAGCAGTACTTC. Its translation is CASSLASNSYSYEQYF.